This T cell receptor (beta chain) was captured by sequencing in a study of T cells in tumors after PD-1 blockade. J gave up 0 bases and V 5 bases, and 17 bases lay outside the gene matches. Germline V gene lookup returns CDR1 PRHDT and CDR2 FYEKMQ (reference sequence). The CDR3 is 22 residues long. Sequencing used immunoSEQ multiplex PCR; TCRdb keeps in-frame clones, though not all of them. The profile covers more than 45,000 clones, with more than 65% appearing a single time and 8.7% taken by the ten largest. The sequencing here drew on PBMCs, taken before anti-PD-1 therapy. The chain has TRBV13 and TRBJ2-3; 16 nucleotides match TRBD2. The clonotype originates from a human donor with advanced basal cell or squamous cell carcinoma (not recorded which). DNA for the CDR3: TGTGCCAGCAGCCTGGGACTAGCGGGAGGGGGGACCCCGGCCGCTAGCACAGATACGCAGTATTTT. Amino acid sequence: CASSLGLAGGGTPAASTDTQYF.